A single sample gave rise to the 27 T cell receptor beta chains below, sequenced in a study of T-cell memory formation after mild COVID-19. TCRdb re-called the 5' RACE reads through MiXCR, storing one row per CDR3 protein. The profile shows under 600,000 distinct CDR3 sequences, approximately 21% of them singletons. The sample consisted of PBMCs or a T cell subset sorted from them (not recorded which). The source is an adult woman who had mild COVID-19 (a few samples of this study predate the infection). Cell type and time point are not known.

V is TRBV7-2 and J is TRBJ2-3; 8 bases fit TRBD2. V lost 5 bases to trimming and J lost 2 bases; unmatched junction nucleotides: 3. Per the germline V gene, CDR1 is SGHTA and CDR2 is FQGNSA. The CDR3 length is 14 residues. CDR3 DNA: TGTGCCAGCAGCCTTAGCGGGATCACAGATACGCAGTATTTT. This gives the protein CASSLSGITDTQYF.

This clonotype showed up many times. This chain connects TRBV6-5 to TRBJ1-6; D remains ambiguous. This CDR3 is built from 15 residues. Germline CDR1 MNHEY, CDR2 SVGAGI. Trimming removed 4 bases at V and 6 bases at J, with 13 bases between. The CDR3, as DNA: TGTGCCAGCAGTTCCCGACCTGCACGTAATTCACCCCTCCACTTT. Translation: CASSSRPARNSPLHF.

This clonotype has more than one count but fewer than ten. The gene calls are TRBV11-2 and TRBJ2-3; 8 bases are shared with TRBD2. The germline CDR1 and CDR2 sequences are SGHAT and FQNNGV. Unmatched junction bases numbered 10, after V lost 0 bases and J lost 2 bases. The CDR3 has 18 residues. CDR3 protein: CASSLESRAGGTTDTQYF. DNA for the CDR3: TGTGCCAGCAGCTTAGAGTCCAGGGCGGGAGGTACCACAGATACGCAGTATTTT.

This clonotype turned up a few times. V gene TRBV7-2 combines with J gene TRBJ2-7, with no clear D. CDR1 is SGHTA, CDR2 FQGNSA, per germline. V gave up 3 bases and J gave up 2 bases, with 8 bases separating them. This CDR3 is 13 amino acids long. The CDR3, as DNA: TGTGCCAGCAGCTTTGGTATCGCCTACGAGCAGTACTTC. This encodes CASSFGIAYEQYF.

This clonotype appeared a few times. The chain couples TRBV5-6 to TRBJ2-3; 7 nucleotides agree with TRBD2. Germline values: CDR1 SGHDT, CDR2 YYEEEE. The CDR3 totals 16 residues. The V segment lost 2 bases and the J segment 0 bases; nucleotides outside the gene matches: 6. The CDR3 reads CASSFLGGGSTDTQYF. DNA of the CDR3: TGTGCCAGCAGCTTTTTGGGCGGGGGAAGCACAGATACGCAGTATTTT.

This clonotype turned up a few times. The genes are TRBV7-8 and TRBJ2-3, with D unresolved. Trimming removed 5 bases at V and 6 bases at J, with 12 bases between. The CDR3 totals 13 residues. Germline-derived CDR1 and CDR2 are SGHVS and FQNEAQ. CDR3 sequence: CASSPRWVDTQYF. For the CDR3, the DNA is TGTGCCAGCAGCCCCCGTTGGGTGGATACGCAGTATTTT.

In this sample, this clonotype turned up a few times. This chain uses TRBV7-2 with TRBJ1-1; 7 bases are a match to TRBD1. The CDR3 consists of 14 residues. With 1 base clipped from V and 4 bases from J, the junction kept 3 bases outside the gene matches. Germline V gene lookup returns CDR1 SGHTA and CDR2 FQGNSA. CDR3 region: CASSLGYRGTEAFF. CDR3 bases: TGTGCCAGCAGCTTAGGATACAGGGGCACTGAAGCTTTCTTT.

This clonotype occurred a few times. The chain uses TRBV18 and TRBJ1-1, with no clear D. In germline, CDR1 is KGHSH, CDR2 LQKENI. V lost 0 bases, J lost 1 base, and 6 bases lay in between. The CDR3 has 14 amino acids. CDR3 sequence: CASSPPPANTEAFF. CDR3 DNA: TGTGCCAGCTCACCACCGCCGGCGAACACTGAAGCTTTCTTT.

This clonotype was counted a few times. The V gene is TRBV7-8, the J gene TRBJ2-1; 9 nucleotides match TRBD2. Germline values: CDR1 SGHVS, CDR2 FQNEAQ. The CDR3 is 16 amino acids. With V trimmed by 3 bases and J by 0 bases, 3 bases remained unmatched. The CDR3 DNA follows: TGTGCCAGCAGCTTTAGGCGGGGGGGCTCCTACAATGAGCAGTTCTTC. Translated: CASSFRRGGSYNEQFF.

There are a few counts of this clonotype. V is TRBV6-6 and J is TRBJ2-1, with D perhaps matching TRBD2 (7 bases). The length of the CDR3 is 17 residues. The V and J ends lost 6 bases and 9 bases respectively, with 27 bases between them. CDR1 and CDR2 (germline): MNHNY, SVGAGI (reference sequence). The CDR3 DNA follows: TGTGCCAGCAGCCAGGGGCGCCTGTTGAGGGAGGGGGTTGAGCAGTTCTTC. Residues: CASSQGRLLREGVEQFF.

This chain connects TRBV4-1 to TRBJ2-5, with a possible D match to TRBD1 (6 bases). The CDR3 totals 14 residues. V lost 1 base to trimming and J lost 6 bases, with 12 bases between them. Looked up from germline, CDR1 is MGHRA and CDR2 is YSYEKL. DNA for the CDR3: TGCGCCAGCAGCCAAGTGTACAGGGAAAAGACCCAGTACTTC. Translated, it gives CASSQVYREKTQYF.

In its sample, this clonotype was seen a few times. The J gene is TRBJ2-5, the V gene TRBV2, with 7 bases aligning to TRBD1. The junction had 12 bases not matched to a gene; V was cut back by 6 bases and J by 5 bases. The CDR3 totals 15 residues. CDR1 and CDR2 (germline): SNHLY, FYNNEI. DNA for the CDR3: TGTGCCAGCAGAGAACTTACAACAGGGGCCGAGACCCAGTACTTC. Translated: CASRELTTGAETQYF. The full variable domain, with the rest looked up from reference TRBV2 and TRBJ2-5, is EPEVTQTPSHQVTQMGQEVILRCVPISNHLYFYWYRQILGQKVEFLVSFYNNEISEKSEIFDDQFSVERPDGSNFTLKIRSTKLEDSAMYFCASRELTTGAETQYFGPGTRLLVL.

V and J are TRBV2 and TRBJ2-1; D ambiguous. Trimming removed 7 bases from V and 0 bases from J, with 22 bases in between. In germline, CDR1 is SNHLY, CDR2 FYNNEI. CDR3 length: 18 residues. The CDR3 loop reads CASKVGLDAQSSYNEQFF. The DNA of the CDR3 is TGTGCCAGCAAGGTCGGGCTAGATGCACAAAGCTCCTACAATGAGCAGTTCTTC.

The J gene is TRBJ2-2, the V gene TRBV6-5; no clear D gene. V was shortened by 6 bases and J by 4 bases, with 15 bases between the two germline ends. This CDR3 contains 15 residues. The germline gives CDR1 MNHEY, CDR2 SVGAGI. CDR3 nucleotides: TGTGCCAGCAGGGGTGACCCGGGCTCCACCGGGGAGCTGTTTTTT. It is translated as CASRGDPGSTGELFF.

V and J are TRBV7-2 and TRBJ2-1; possibly TRBD2 for D (5 bases). V lost 5 bases, J lost 0 bases, and 11 bases lay in between. The germline V gene has CDR1 SGHTA and CDR2 FQGNSA. The CDR3 contains 15 residues. The DNA of the CDR3 is TGTGCCAGCAGCGAGCGGAAGAGCTCCTACAATGAGCAGTTCTTC. This gives the protein CASSERKSSYNEQFF.

This clonotype was observed a handful of times. A junction boundary mismatches the germline segment, possibly from a read error. This rearrangement joins TRBV11-2 to TRBJ1-2; TRBD1 matches 7 bases. This CDR3 has 11 amino acids. Germline lookup yields CDR1 SGHAT and CDR2 FQNNGV. The CDR3 region is CASSQGTETGF. The CDR3 DNA reads TGTGCCAGCAGCCAGGGGACAGAGACGGGCTTC. The full variable domain, completed using reference TRBV11-2 and TRBJ1-2, is EAGVAQSPRYKIIEKRQSVAFWCNPISGHATLYWYQQILGQGPKLLIQFQNNGVVDDSQLPKDRFSAERLKGVDSTLKIQPAKLEDSAVYLCASSQGTETGFGSGTRLTVV.

This clonotype was recorded a few times. The chain has TRBV3-1 and TRBJ2-7; TRBD2 matches 9 bases. In germline, CDR1 is LGHDT, CDR2 YNNKEL (reference sequence). The CDR3 spans 15 residues. After removal of 4 bases from V and 7 bases from J, the junction contained 11 bases not matched to a gene. This chain's CDR3 is CASSPLSGGTEEQYF. The CDR3 coding sequence is TGTGCCAGCAGCCCCCTGAGCGGGGGGACGGAGGAGCAGTACTTC.

This clonotype turned up a few times. The genes are TRBV20-1 and TRBJ2-3; the D call may be TRBD1 or TRBD2 (6 bases each). The CDR3 runs 14 residues. The germline V gene has CDR1 DFQATT and CDR2 SNEGSKA (reference sequence). V was pared by 4 bases and J by 1 base, with 12 bases between. The CDR3: CSATGGRGTDTQYF. The CDR3, as DNA: TGCAGTGCTACCGGGGGCCGAGGCACAGATACGCAGTATTTT.

This clonotype was counted only a few times. The chain links TRBV7-9 to TRBJ1-4; D is ambiguous. Trimming took off 1 base at V and 0 bases at J, with 6 bases between the two ends. CDR3 length: 15 amino acids. Per the germline V gene, CDR1 is SEHNR and CDR2 is FQNEAQ (reference sequence). For the CDR3, the DNA is TGTGCCAGCAGCTTAGTGGAGGCAACTAATGAAAAACTGTTTTTT. Its protein product is CASSLVEATNEKLFF.

J is TRBJ2-1 and V is TRBV3-1; 8 bases line up with TRBD1. V shed 4 bases, J shed 13 bases, and the junction held 3 bases outside the gene matches. The germline gives CDR1 LGHDT, CDR2 YNNKEL (reference sequence). The CDR3 contains 11 residues. The CDR3 loop reads CASSLDRGQFF. The CDR3 DNA is TGTGCCAGCAGCCTAGACAGGGGACAGTTCTTC.

This clonotype was seen repeatedly, ten times or more. This rearrangement joins TRBV7-2 to TRBJ2-5; TRBD2 might be the D (6 bases). The CDR3 length is 14 residues. Germline lookup yields CDR1 SGHTA and CDR2 FQGNSA. Deletions cut 5 bases from V and 1 base from J, with 11 bases between. CDR3 DNA: TGTGCCAGCAGCCCGGGACTGGCCCAAGAGACCCAGTACTTC. Its protein product is CASSPGLAQETQYF.

The rearrangement uses TRBV24-1 and TRBJ2-2; D might be TRBD2 (5 bases). The CDR3 totals 12 residues. Germline-derived CDR1 and CDR2 are KGHDR and SFDVKD. CDR3 sequence (DNA): TGTGCTTGTGGCAGGCGACCGGGAGAGCTGTTTTTT. Its translation is CACGRRPGELFF.

This chain links TRBV29-1 with TRBJ2-3; no clear D. Between the trimmed V and J ends, which lost 0 bases and 7 bases, there was a span of 5 bases. CDR1 and CDR2 (germline): SQVTM, ANQGSEA. The CDR3 loop spans 11 amino acids. The CDR3 sequence: CSVEEVNTQYF. The CDR3, as DNA: TGCAGCGTTGAAGAGGTGAATACGCAGTATTTT.

To note about this clonotype: Sequence at one end of the junction differs from germline and may be a read error. V usage is TRBV20-1 and J usage is TRBJ1-1, with a tentative D call TRBD1 (5 bases). CDR1 is DFQATT and CDR2 is SNEGSKA in the germline V gene (reference sequence). This CDR3 is 14 amino acids long. CDR3 residues: CSARDQGKNTEAFF. In nucleotides, the CDR3 is TGCAGTGCGAGAGATCAGGGAAAAAACACTGAAGCTTTCTTT.

This clonotype was seen a few times. V is TRBV15 and J is TRBJ2-7, with TRBD1 matching over 8 bases. J lost 3 bases, V lost 0 bases, and 7 bases had no gene match. The germline CDR1 and CDR2 sequences are LNHNV and YYDKDF (reference sequence). The CDR3 loop spans 16 amino acids. The CDR3 loop is CATSRDQGTGYYEQYF. CDR3 nucleotides: TGTGCCACCAGCAGAGATCAAGGGACAGGATACTACGAGCAGTACTTC.

This clonotype was seen a few times. The chain joins TRBV4-2 to TRBJ1-2, with TRBD1 matching over 9 bases. Germline CDR1 LGHNA, CDR2 YNFKEQ. The ends lost 4 bases at V and 2 bases at J; junction bases unmatched: 5. The CDR3 consists of 15 residues. The CDR3 nucleotides are TGTGCCAGCAGCCGGGATGACAGGGGGAACTATGGCTACACCTTC. It codes for CASSRDDRGNYGYTF.

This clonotype turned up a few times. This rearrangement joins TRBV5-4 to TRBJ2-5; 9 bases align to TRBD2. Germline CDR1 SGHNT, CDR2 YYREEE (reference sequence). V lost 0 bases and J lost 5; bases outside the gene matches: 8. The CDR3 has 16 residues. CDR3 protein: CASSLVGGGASETQYF. CDR3 nucleotide sequence: TGTGCCAGCAGCTTGGTAGGCGGGGGGGCCTCGGAGACCCAGTACTTC.